This T cell receptor (beta chain) was profiled in a study of T cell responses to AZD1222 COVID-19 vaccine (dated by TCRdb to about 2021). With regard to the full study: Because spike-specific TCR depth and breadth did not differ between the two schedules, AZD1222 recipients who got a second dose at roughly 4 weeks were pooled with those who got a second dose at roughly 12 weeks. Trial participants were enrolled by age into 18-55, 56-69 and 70-plus year subgroups, with around 150, 28 and 57 TCR-sequenced participants respectively. TCR sequencing covered 233 trial participants: 200 to 210 given two doses of AZD1222 and 26 given two doses of MenACWY control vaccine.

Points on this clone: Its binding antigen is unknown. Base quality data are lacking; no much larger clone is found one base away.

Via the germline V gene (reference sequence), CDR1 is SEHNR and CDR2 FQNEAQ. From the cysteine through the phenylalanine, the CDR3 covers 12 amino acids. Only the CDR3 part of the read is kept: 36 bases, read in frame from the first base. At the junction V is shortened by 6 bases and J by 1 base, with 4 bases in between. The time point label on this specimen signifies: baseline before first vaccination. Vaccinee samples were obtained from the UK trials COV001 and COV002, which included a single-blind randomized controlled phase 2/3 trial of AZD1222 (ChAdOx1 nCoV-19) in healthy adults. Trial participant PBMC samples were collected at day 0 and day 28 after the second dose for TCRbeta chain sequencing. Broad study findings and their caveats: Conclusions about previously exposed vaccinees are limited, since just 5 to 7 AZD1222 recipients were seropositive for SARS-CoV-2 at baseline. Reportedly, close to half of the unique spike-specific TCRs recognized epitopes lying outside the regions that are mutated in the B.1.351 and B.1.1.7 variants. Spike-specific TCR breadth and depth rose significantly after two AZD1222 doses compared with day 0 and with MenACWY recipients. Participants were mostly white British, with more females than males. The authors suggested clonal diversity may have been underestimated. In the small 56-69-year group, the increase in depth fell short of significance, most likely because of low power. Because no day 14 peak-response samples were available, the repertoires could be characterized only after the peak T cell response. Vaccine-associated CD4 TCRs spanned the whole spike protein, with dominant responses in regions 160-218 and 743-854.

The CDR3 regions of human TCRbeta chains were analyzed by immunosequencing. From the authors' description of their analysis: TCRs in the repertoires were matched against a reference library of SARS-CoV-2-specific TCRs that had been generated with the MIRA antigen-specificity platform. Breadth meant the fraction of unique TCRs that were SARS-CoV-2-associated, whereas depth meant the fraction of total T cells that were SARS-CoV-2-associated. Using the MIRA data, each spike-specific TCR was assigned both to the spike region to which the TCR was reactive and to a CD4 or CD8 class. Log10-transformed breadth and depth values were compared by one-way ANOVA with Sidak's multiple comparisons tests. TCRdb mirrors the immuneACCESS table, restricted to in-frame sequences. Some clones are absent from its copies; in checked studies, under half trace to an unresolved V gene, and the reason for the others is unknown. For V, J and clone size, that table is used; D and trimming come from the DNA. The sample data list about 160,000 clones, and roughly nine tenths of these were observed just once. Approximately 2% of the sample is in the top ten clones.

This receptor chain uses TRBV7-9 and TRBJ1-3, with the D segment identity uncertain. Sequences were derived from peripheral blood, sampled on day 0 of AZD1222 vaccination. The origin of this receptor is an adult in good health. The nucleotide sequence is TGTGCCAGCAGATCTTCTGGAAACACCATATATTTT. The translation is CASRSSGNTIYF.